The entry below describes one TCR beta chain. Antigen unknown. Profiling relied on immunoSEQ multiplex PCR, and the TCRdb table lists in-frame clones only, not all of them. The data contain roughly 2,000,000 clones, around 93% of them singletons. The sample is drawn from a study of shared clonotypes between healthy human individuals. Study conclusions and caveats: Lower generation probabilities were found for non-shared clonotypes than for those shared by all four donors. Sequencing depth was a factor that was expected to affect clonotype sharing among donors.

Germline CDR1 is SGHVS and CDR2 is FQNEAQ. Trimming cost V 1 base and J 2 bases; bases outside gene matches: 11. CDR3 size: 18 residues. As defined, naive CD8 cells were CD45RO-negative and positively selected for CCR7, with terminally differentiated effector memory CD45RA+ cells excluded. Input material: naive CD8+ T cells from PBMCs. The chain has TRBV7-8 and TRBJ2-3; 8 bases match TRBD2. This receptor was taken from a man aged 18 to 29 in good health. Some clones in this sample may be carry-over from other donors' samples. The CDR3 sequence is CASSLGSRREDPTDTQYF. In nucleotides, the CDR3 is TGTGCCAGCAGCTTAGGATCTCGGCGGGAGGATCCCACAGATACGCAGTATTTT.